One and the same sample provided the 14 T cell receptor beta chains below, sequenced in a study of blood T cell repertoires in COVID-19. Assay: immunoSEQ multiplex PCR; the TCRdb copy retains only in-frame clones and omits some. The sample contains about 350,000 clones, approximately 89% of which appear only once. The specimen sequenced was peripheral blood. The source of these receptors is a woman aged 55-69 years with COVID-19, enrolled during active disease.

The chain joins TRBV11-2 to TRBJ1-1; 7 nucleotides match TRBD1. V gave up 5 bases and J gave up 4 bases; unmatched junction bases: 13. The CDR3 is 16 residues long. CDR1 and CDR2 from the germline V gene are SGHAT and FQNNGV. CDR3 loop: CASSHLGGHRGTEAFF. The CDR3 DNA sequence: TGTGCCAGCAGCCACCTAGGGGGTCACAGGGGCACTGAAGCTTTCTTT.

This chain joins TRBV29-1 and TRBJ1-2, with 8 bases identical to TRBD1. CDR3 length equals 12 residues. V shed 8 bases, J shed 6 bases, and the junction held 8 bases outside the gene matches. The germline CDR1 and CDR2 sequences are SQVTM and ANQGSEA. CDR3 DNA sequence: TGCAGCTCCCCCTCCAGGGGGCATGGCTACACCTTC. Translating gives CSSPSRGHGYTF.

The chain employs TRBV5-1 and TRBJ2-2; possibly TRBD2 for D (6 bases). Trimming cost V 2 bases and J 1 base, with 12 bases left between them. The CDR3 sequence is 16 residues long. CDR1 is SGHRS, CDR2 YFSETQ, per germline. The CDR3 DNA reads as TGCGCCAGCAGCTTAATGGCGGGGAGGAACACCGGGGAGCTGTTTTTT. It translates to CASSLMAGRNTGELFF. The variable domain in full, with the rest retrieved from reference TRBV5-1 and TRBJ2-2, is KAGVTQTPRYLIKTRGQQVTLSCSPISGHRSVSWYQQTPGQGLQFLFEYFSETQRNKGNFPGRFSGRQFSNSRSEMNVSTLELGDSALYLCASSLMAGRNTGELFFGEGSRLTVL.

As DNA, the CDR3 is TGTGCCAGCAGTTCCCGGGACAGGGGACAAGAGACCCAGTACTTC. Translating gives CASSSRDRGQETQYF. The J gene is TRBJ2-5, the V gene TRBV28; 10 bases line up with TRBD1. CDR3 length: 15 residues. With 4 bases clipped from V and 2 bases from J, the junction kept 4 bases outside the gene matches. Germline values: CDR1 MDHEN, CDR2 SYDVKM.

The chain uses TRBV3-1 (or the pseudogene TRBV3-2) and TRBJ1-2; D is unclear. The CDR3 totals 16 residues. Trimming shortened V by 0 bases and J by 7 bases, and 18 bases separated the two germline ends. Looked up from germline, CDR1 is LGHDT and CDR2 is YNNKEL (reference sequence). The CDR3 DNA follows: TGTGCCAGCAGCCAAGATTCGGAGGCACTCCGGACTGGCTACACCTTC. It yields the protein CASSQDSEALRTGYTF.

V gene TRBV6-5 combines with J gene TRBJ1-6; D may be TRBD1 (5 bases). Germline V gene sequence: CDR1 MNHEY, CDR2 SVGAGI. The CDR3 has 14 residues. The V end was cut by 9 bases, the J end by 4 bases, with 13 bases between. CDR3 in DNA: TGTGCCAGTGCGGCGGGGCCTTATAATTCACCCCTCCACTTT. It translates to CASAAGPYNSPLHF.

The chain couples TRBV4-1 to TRBJ2-5, with D possibly being TRBD1 (7 bases). The CDR3 runs 16 residues. Per the germline V gene, CDR1 is MGHRA and CDR2 is YSYEKL. The V end was cut by 1 base, the J end by 1 base, with 13 bases between. In nucleotides, the CDR3 is TGCGCCAGCAGCCAAGTCGGGCAGGGGGGCCAAGAGACCCAGTACTTC. Translation gives CASSQVGQGGQETQYF.

The rearrangement joins TRBV29-1 to TRBJ1-4; TRBD1 aligns across 9 bases. This CDR3 has 12 amino acids. With V trimmed by 7 bases and J by 6 bases, 3 bases remained unmatched. The germline gives CDR1 SQVTM, CDR2 ANQGSEA. This CDR3 reads CSGRDRDEKLFF. The CDR3 coding sequence is TGCAGCGGCCGGGACAGGGATGAAAAACTGTTTTTT.

This clone came up a few times. The gene calls are TRBV18 and TRBJ1-2; 7 positions agree with TRBD1. Germline V gene data show CDR1 as KGHSH and CDR2 as LQKENI. The CDR3 is made up of 16 amino acids. V shed 2 bases, J shed 2 bases, and the junction held 8 bases outside the gene matches. CDR3 nucleotides: TGTGCCAGCTCACCAGCCGGGACAGTCAACAACTATGGCTACACCTTC. Its protein product is CASSPAGTVNNYGYTF. Based on the CDR3 plus reference TRBV18 and TRBJ1-2, the full variable domain is NAGVMQNPRHLVRRRGQEARLRCSPMKGHSHVYWYRQLPEEGLKFMVYLQKENIIDESGMPKERFSAEFPKEGPSILRIQQVVRGDSAAYFCASSPAGTVNNYGYTFGSGTRLTVV.

The chain links TRBV3-1 (or the pseudogene TRBV3-2) to TRBJ2-3; 9 bases map to TRBD2. With 3 bases clipped from V and 4 bases from J, the junction kept 5 bases outside the gene matches. This CDR3 has 15 amino acids. CDR1 and CDR2 (germline): LGHDT, YNNKEL (reference sequence). CDR3 bases: TGTGCCAGCAGCCACGTAGCGGGGGTACCAGATACGCAGTATTTT. This encodes CASSHVAGVPDTQYF.

The V gene is TRBV6-5, the J gene TRBJ1-1; D gene ambiguous. Germline V gene data show CDR1 as MNHEY and CDR2 as SVGAGI. This CDR3 is built from 15 residues. The V end lost 0 bases, the J end lost 0 bases, and 8 bases lay between the germline ends. CDR3 sequence (DNA): TGTGCCAGCAGTTACTCGCGCGGTTTGAACACTGAAGCTTTCTTT. This encodes CASSYSRGLNTEAFF.

The chain combines TRBV30 with TRBJ1-4; D is perhaps TRBD1 (5 bases). V was pared by 5 bases and J by 7 bases, with 14 bases between. Germline V CDR1 and CDR2: GTSNPN, SVGIG (reference sequence). The CDR3 runs 13 residues. In nucleotides, the CDR3 is TGTGCCTGGGGCAGGGAGGCAAGTGAAAAACTGTTTTTT. As protein: CAWGREASEKLFF. The whole variable domain, filled in from reference TRBV30 and TRBJ1-4, reads SQTIHQWPATLVQPVGSPLSLECTVEGTSNPNLYWYRQAAGRGLQLLFYSVGIGQISSEVPQNLSASRPQDRQFILSSKKLLLSDSGFYLCAWGREASEKLFFGSGTQLSVL.

The chain joins TRBV20-1 to TRBJ1-1; the D is unclear. Germline V gene sequence: CDR1 DFQATT, CDR2 SNEGSKA (reference sequence). The CDR3 extends over 11 amino acids. V was clipped by 3 bases and J by 5 bases, with 7 bases between them. CDR3 coding DNA: TGCAGTGCTAGGAGGATAACTGAAGCTTTCTTT. It is translated as CSARRITEAFF.

CDR3 sequence: CASSLIALTGELFF. The CDR3 coding sequence is TGTGCCAGCAGCTTAATAGCGCTCACCGGGGAGCTGTTTTTT. The chain combines TRBV7-3 with TRBJ2-2, with D tentatively TRBD2 (5 bases). The ends were cut back, 1 base at V and 4 bases at J, with 7 bases in the middle. Germline V lookup: CDR1 SGHTA, CDR2 FQGTGA. CDR3 length equals 14 residues. Using reference TRBV7-3 and TRBJ2-2 for the parts outside the CDR3, the full variable domain is GAGVSQTPSNKVTEKGKYVELRCDPISGHTALYWYRQSLGQGPEFLIYFQGTGAADDSGLPNDRFFAVRPEGSVSTLKIQRTERGDSAVYLCASSLIALTGELFFGEGSRLTVL.